This T cell receptor beta chain was sequenced for a study of blood T cell repertoires in COVID-19. Study information: Samples representing acute and convalescent COVID-19 were sourced from the United States, Italy and Spain.

Which cohort a participant joined came from the clinical history participants gave. Cohort 3 recovered donors had two negative PCRs, clearance, or symptom resolution. The data were produced by immunoSEQ multiplex PCR, yet TCRdb's version contains in-frame clones alone and is incomplete. This sample has some 130,000 clones, with approximately 90% found just once. CDR3 size: 14 residues. The V end lost 6 bases, the J end lost 2 bases, and 13 bases lay between the germline ends. Germline lookup yields CDR1 MDHEN and CDR2 SYDVKM. V and J are TRBV28 and TRBJ1-1; D might be TRBD1 (5 bases). The TCR sequence derives from a man in his fifties who had recovered from COVID-19. The specimen sequenced was PBMCs or T cells enriched from blood (not recorded which). CDR3 sequence: CASRLGHSNTEAFF. DNA of the CDR3: TGTGCCAGCAGATTAGGACACAGCAACACTGAAGCTTTCTTT.